This T cell receptor beta chain was recovered during a study of T-cell reconstitution after alpha-beta-depleted transplantation in children. Study conclusions and caveats: Reportedly, alpha-beta T cells present about two months post-transplant originated from several hundred expanded clones of graft origin. Newly made T cells mostly supplied T-cell counts and diversity one year after transplant. There were some patients whose high TCRbeta diversity at day 60 came from surviving recipient T cells and thymic progenitors.

This clonotype was counted between two and nine times. The target antigen is unknown. Trimming left V 1 base short and J 5 bases short, with 11 bases between. Germline CDR1 reads SEHNR; CDR2 reads FQNEAQ (reference sequence). The CDR3 is made up of 14 amino acids. For TCRbeta, the library was prepared with unique molecular identifiers. TCRdb re-called the PCR reads through MiXCR, storing one row per CDR3 protein. The repertoire includes around 580,000 distinct CDR3 sequences, approximately 22% of them detected once, and 11% to 15% sits in the top ten. The input for sequencing was PBMCs, mostly from graft donor cells, taken 360 days after TCRalphabeta/CD19-depleted stem cell transplant. The chain uses TRBV7-9 and TRBJ2-5; D may be TRBD1 or TRBD2 (6 bases each). This clonotype was sampled from a boy under three years old who had a stem cell transplant for acute myeloid leukemia, so the T cells may come from the graft donor. The CDR3 region is CASSLGQDYETQYF. Written as DNA, the CDR3 is TGTGCCAGCAGCTTAGGACAGGACTACGAGACCCAGTACTTC. Full variable domain (missing parts from reference TRBV7-9 and TRBJ2-5): DTGVSQNPRHKITKRGQNVTFRCDPISEHNRLYWYRQTLGQGPEFLTYFQNEAQLEKSRLLSDRFSAERPKGSFSTLEIQRTEQGDSAMYLCASSLGQDYETQYFGPGTRLLVL.